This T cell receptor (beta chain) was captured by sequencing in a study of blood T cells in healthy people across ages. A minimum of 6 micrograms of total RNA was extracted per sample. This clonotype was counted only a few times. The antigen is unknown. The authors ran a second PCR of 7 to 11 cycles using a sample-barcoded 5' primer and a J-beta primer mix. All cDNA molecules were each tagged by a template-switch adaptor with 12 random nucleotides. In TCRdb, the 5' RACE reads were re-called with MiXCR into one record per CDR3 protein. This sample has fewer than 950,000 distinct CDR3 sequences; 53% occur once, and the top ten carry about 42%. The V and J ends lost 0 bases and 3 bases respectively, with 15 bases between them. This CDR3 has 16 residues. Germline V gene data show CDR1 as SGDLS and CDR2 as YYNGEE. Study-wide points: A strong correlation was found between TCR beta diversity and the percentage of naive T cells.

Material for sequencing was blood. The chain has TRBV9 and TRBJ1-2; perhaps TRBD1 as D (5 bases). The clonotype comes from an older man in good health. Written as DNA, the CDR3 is TGTGCCAGCAGCGTAGGAGCTGGGCAGGGAGACTATGGCTACACCTTC. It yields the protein CASSVGAGQGDYGYTF.